This T cell receptor beta chain was documented in a study of cytomegalovirus exposure and HLA in healthy donors. General observations from the study: V segments that were indistinguishable, TRBV6-2 and TRBV6-3 among them, were omitted from analysis. Productive status was seen about 87% or about 30% of the time for most TCR beta V segments in an earlier analysis.

Germline lookup yields CDR1 MNHNS and CDR2 SASEGT. The CDR3 runs 13 residues. V lost 6 bases and J 7 bases, leaving 13 bases between the germline ends. About this clone: The antigen remains unidentified.

The PCR employed 60 Vbeta primers together with 13 Jbeta primers. TCRdb's table, derived via immunoSEQ multiplex PCR, lists solely in-frame clones and lacks some. Among roughly 130,000 clones listed, approximately 80% were seen once. Sequencing was done on a sample of PBMCs. The TCR sequence derives from a man aged 35 to 55 in good health and CMV-seronegative. The chain recombines TRBV6-1 with TRBJ1-3, with D possibly matching TRBD1 (5 bases). The CDR3 is CASRSGTINTIYF. CDR3 bases: TGTGCCAGCAGATCCGGGACTATCAACACCATATATTTT.